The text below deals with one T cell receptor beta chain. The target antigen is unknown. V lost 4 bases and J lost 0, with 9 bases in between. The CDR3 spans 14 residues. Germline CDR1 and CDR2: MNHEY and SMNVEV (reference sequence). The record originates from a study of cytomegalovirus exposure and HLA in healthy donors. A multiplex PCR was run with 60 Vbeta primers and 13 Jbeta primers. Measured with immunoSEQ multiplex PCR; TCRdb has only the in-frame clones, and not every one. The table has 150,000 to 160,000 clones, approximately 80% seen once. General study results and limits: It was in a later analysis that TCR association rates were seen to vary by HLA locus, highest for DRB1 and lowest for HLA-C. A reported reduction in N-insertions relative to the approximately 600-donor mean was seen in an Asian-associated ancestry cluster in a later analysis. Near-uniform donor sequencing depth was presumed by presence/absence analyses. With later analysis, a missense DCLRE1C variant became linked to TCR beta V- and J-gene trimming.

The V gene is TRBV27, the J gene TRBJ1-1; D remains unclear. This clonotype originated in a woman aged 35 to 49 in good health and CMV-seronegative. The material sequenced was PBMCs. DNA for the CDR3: TGTGCCAGCAGTTGGCAACACATGAACACTGAAGCTTTCTTT. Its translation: CASSWQHMNTEAFF.